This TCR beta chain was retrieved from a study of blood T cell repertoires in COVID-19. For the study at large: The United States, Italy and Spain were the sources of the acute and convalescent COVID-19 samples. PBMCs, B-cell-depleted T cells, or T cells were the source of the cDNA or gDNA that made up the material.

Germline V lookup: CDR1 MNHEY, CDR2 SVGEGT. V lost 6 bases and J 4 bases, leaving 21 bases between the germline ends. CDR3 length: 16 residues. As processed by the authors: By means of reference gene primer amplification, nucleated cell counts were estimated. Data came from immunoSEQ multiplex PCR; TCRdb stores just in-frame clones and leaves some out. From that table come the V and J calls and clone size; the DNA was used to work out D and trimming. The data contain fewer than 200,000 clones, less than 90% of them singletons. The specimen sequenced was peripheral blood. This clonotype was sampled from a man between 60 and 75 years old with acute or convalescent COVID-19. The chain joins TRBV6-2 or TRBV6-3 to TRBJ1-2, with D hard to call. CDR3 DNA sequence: TGTGCCAGCAGCCCTGGTTCAGGCTCCCACGGCTATGGCTACACCTTC. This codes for CASSPGSGSHGYGYTF.